This T cell receptor (beta chain) is from a study of blood T cells in healthy people across ages. Trimming removed 4 bases from V and 2 bases from J; junction bases left unmatched: 4. This CDR3 region has 15 residues. The germline CDR1 and CDR2 sequences are SNHLY and FYNNEI. Sample-barcoded 5' priming and a J-beta primer mix drove a second PCR of roughly 6 to 12 cycles. A template-switch adaptor that had 12 random nucleotides put a tag on each cDNA molecule. One entry per CDR3 protein results from TCRdb running MiXCR on the 5' RACE reads. The data hold about 1.8 million distinct CDR3 sequences, with about 50% observed a single time. Study observations and caveats: Possibly confounding the expanded clonotype changes was the fact that donor CMV status was unknown. The fall in TCR beta diversity per million T cells was roughly linear with age. Naive CD4+ cells and diversity were both higher in long-lived donors than in aged donors.

Only a few counts were recorded for this clonotype. The antigen remains undetermined. This clonotype was obtained from a middle-aged woman in good health. The chain has TRBV2 and TRBJ2-4; 8 nucleotides align to TRBD2. Source material: blood. CDR3 in DNA: TGTGCCAGCAGTGGGGGCGGGGGGTCCAAAAACATTCAGTACTTC. It specifies CASSGGGGSKNIQYF.